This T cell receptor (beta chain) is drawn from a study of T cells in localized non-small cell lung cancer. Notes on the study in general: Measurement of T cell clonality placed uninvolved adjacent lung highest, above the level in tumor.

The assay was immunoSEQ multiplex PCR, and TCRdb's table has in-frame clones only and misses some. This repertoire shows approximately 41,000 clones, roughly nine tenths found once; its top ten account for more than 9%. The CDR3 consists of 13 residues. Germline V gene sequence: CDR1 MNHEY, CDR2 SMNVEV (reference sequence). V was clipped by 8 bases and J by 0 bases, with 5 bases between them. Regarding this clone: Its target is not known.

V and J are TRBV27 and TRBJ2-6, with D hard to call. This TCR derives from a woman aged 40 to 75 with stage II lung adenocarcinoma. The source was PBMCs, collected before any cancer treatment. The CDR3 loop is CASGPSGANVLTF. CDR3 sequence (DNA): TGTGCCAGCGGTCCCTCTGGGGCCAACGTCCTGACTTTC.